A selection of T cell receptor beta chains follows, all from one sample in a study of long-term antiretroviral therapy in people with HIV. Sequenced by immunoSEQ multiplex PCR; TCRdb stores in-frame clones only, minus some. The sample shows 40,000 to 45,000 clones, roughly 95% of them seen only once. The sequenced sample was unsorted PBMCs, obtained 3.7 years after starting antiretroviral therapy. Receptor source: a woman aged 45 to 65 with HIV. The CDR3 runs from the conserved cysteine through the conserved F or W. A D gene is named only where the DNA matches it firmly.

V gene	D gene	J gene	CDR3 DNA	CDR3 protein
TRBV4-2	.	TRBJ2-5	TGTGCCAGCAGCCAAGTTGGGAGGGGGCCCGACCAAGAGACCCAGTACTTC	CASSQVGRGPDQETQYF
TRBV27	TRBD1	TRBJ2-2	TGTGCCAGCAGTTTAATCGGGACAGGGCCCAACACCGGGGAGCTGTTTTTT	CASSLIGTGPNTGELFF
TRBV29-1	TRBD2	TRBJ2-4	TGCAGCGTTCGGCGGGGGGCGGGCCTTCTAGCCAAAAACATTCAGTACTTC	CSVRRGAGLLAKNIQYF
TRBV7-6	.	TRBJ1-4	TGTGCCAGCAGCTTAACAGGGATGGATAATGAAAAACTGTTTTTT	CASSLTGMDNEKLFF
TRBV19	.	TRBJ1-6	TGTGCCAGTAGTATAGTCGTGCGGCCGGACCTTAATTCACCCCTCCACTTT	CASSIVVRPDLNSPLHF
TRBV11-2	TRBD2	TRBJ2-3	TGTGCCAGCAGGATCACGGGACTAGTGATTACGCAGTATTTT	CASRITGLVITQYF
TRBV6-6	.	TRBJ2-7	TGTGCCAGCAGGGGCGCCGGTTCGGGACTTGGCGAGCAGTACTTC	CASRGAGSGLGEQYF
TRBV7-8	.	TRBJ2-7	TGTGCCAGCAGTCTTCGGGACTCCCGATCCTACGAGCAGTACTTC	CASSLRDSRSYEQYF
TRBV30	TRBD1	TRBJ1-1	TGTGCCTGGGATTTTGGGGACAGGGGCACTGAAGCTTTCTTT	CAWDFGDRGTEAFF
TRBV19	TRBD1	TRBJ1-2	TGTGCCAGTAGTATAGGCCGGACAGGGGCTCTTGGCTATGGCTACACCTTC	CASSIGRTGALGYGYTF
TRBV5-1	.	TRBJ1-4	TGCGCCAGCAGCTTTACAGATACAACTAATGAAAAACTGTTTTTT	CASSFTDTTNEKLFF
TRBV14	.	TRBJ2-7	TGTGCCAGCAGCCTAGGACAGCCCCCCTACGAGCAGTACTTC	CASSLGQPPYEQYF
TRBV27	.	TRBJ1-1	TGTGCCAGCAGTTTATCGGGATTGGGTGCTGTGAACACTGAAGCTTTCTTT	CASSLSGLGAVNTEAFF
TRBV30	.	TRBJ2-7	TGTGCCTGGAGTGTACGCGAACGAAATCTCTACGAGCAGTACTTC	CAWSVRERNLYEQYF